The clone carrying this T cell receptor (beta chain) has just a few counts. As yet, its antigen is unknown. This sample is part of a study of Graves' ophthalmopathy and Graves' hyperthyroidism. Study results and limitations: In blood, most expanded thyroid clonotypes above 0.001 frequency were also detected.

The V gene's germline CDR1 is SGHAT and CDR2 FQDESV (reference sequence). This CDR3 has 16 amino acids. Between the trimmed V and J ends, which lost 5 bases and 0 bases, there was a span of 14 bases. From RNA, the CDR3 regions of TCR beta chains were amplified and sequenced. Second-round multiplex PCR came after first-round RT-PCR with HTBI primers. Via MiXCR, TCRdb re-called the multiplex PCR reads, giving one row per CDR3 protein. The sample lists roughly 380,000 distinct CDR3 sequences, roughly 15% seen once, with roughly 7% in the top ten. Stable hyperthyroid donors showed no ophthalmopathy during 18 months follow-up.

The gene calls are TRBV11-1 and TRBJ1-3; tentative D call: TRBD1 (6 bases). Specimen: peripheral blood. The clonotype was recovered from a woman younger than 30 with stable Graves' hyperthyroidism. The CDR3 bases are TGTGCCAGCAGCGACGCCAGGGGTGGCTCTGGAAACACCATATATTTT. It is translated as CASSDARGGSGNTIYF.